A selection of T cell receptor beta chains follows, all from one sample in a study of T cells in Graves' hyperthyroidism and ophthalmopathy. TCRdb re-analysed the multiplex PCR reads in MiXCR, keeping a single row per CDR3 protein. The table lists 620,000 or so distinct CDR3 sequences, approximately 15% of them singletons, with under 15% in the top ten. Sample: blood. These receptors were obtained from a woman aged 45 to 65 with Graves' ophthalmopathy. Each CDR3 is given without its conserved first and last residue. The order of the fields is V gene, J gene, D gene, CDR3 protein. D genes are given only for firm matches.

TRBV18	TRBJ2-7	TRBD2	ASSPSRLAGKREQY
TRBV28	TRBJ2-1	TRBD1	ASSPTTGVGEQF
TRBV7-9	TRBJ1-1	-	ASSWTDRNTEAF
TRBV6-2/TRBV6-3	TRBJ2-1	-	ASSPESLDNEQF
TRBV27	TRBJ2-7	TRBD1	ASSHRTGGSYEQY
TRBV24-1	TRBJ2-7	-	ATSVGHFGQY
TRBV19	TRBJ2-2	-	ASSTTGSHTGELF
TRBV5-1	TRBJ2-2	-	ASSLGASGPRSSGELF
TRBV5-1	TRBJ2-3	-	ASSPGTSSDTQY
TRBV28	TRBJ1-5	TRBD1	ASRIRTGTFNQPQH
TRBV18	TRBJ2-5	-	ASSRNPQETQY
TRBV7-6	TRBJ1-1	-	ASSLISWGNTEAF
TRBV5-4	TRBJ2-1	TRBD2	AVRAGDYNEQF
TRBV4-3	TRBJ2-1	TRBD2	ASSQDIAGGYNEQF
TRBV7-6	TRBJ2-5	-	ASSLPSGKETQY
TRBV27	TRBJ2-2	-	ASSSSGRTGELF
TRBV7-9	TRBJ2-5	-	ASSSRRPVGETQY
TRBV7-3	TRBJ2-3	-	ASSLQGWSTDTQY
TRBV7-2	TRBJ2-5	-	ASSQERLGTQY
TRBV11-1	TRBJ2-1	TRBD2	ASSPSTSGSSYNEQF
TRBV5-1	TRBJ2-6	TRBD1	ASSQWTGTGSGANVLT
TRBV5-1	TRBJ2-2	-	ASSLDLAGELF
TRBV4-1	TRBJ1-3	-	ASSKIGSRIGNTIY
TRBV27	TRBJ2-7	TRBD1	ASSLISGGTGVYEQY
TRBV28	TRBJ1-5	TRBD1	ASSLRVAPRGAQPQH
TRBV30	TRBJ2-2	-	AWRMGQTNTGELF
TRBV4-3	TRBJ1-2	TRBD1	ASSQVGQIKYGYT
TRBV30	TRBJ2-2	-	AGRVENTGELF
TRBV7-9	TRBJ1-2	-	ASSLKGGDGYT
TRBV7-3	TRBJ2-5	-	ASSSSTRETQY
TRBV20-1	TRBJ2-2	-	SANGASENTGELF
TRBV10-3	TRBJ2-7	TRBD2	AISGGLAGGYEQY
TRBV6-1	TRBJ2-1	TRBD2	ASSDRTSGTYNEQF
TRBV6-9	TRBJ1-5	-	ASKFLTVYSNQPQH